These 21 T cell receptor beta chains share one sample of origin, sequenced in a study of Ad26.COV2.S vaccination and SARS-CoV-2 variants. Stated treatment: about 20 received Ad26.COV2.S at low or high dose, single or two shots; about five received placebo; per-sample allocation not given. All samples were drawn on day 63, counting from the first vaccine or placebo injection. Using immunoSEQ multiplex PCR, the repertoire was profiled, and TCRdb retains in-frame clones only, with some absent. The sample consists of some 390,000 clones, 70% to 90% of them appearing once. The sequences come from peripheral blood, collected in a trial of Ad26.COV2.S vaccine versus placebo. The receptor source for this set is a person aged 18 to 59 who received the Ad26.COV2.S COVID-19 vaccine or a placebo.

This rearrangement joins TRBV6-2 or TRBV6-3 to TRBJ1-5, with 8 bases that match TRBD1. V was pared by 5 bases and J by 6 bases, with 6 bases of the junction left unmatched. Germline CDR1 reads MNHEY; CDR2 reads SVGEGT. This CDR3 comprises 14 residues. The CDR3 protein is CASSGAGGFQPQHF. DNA of the CDR3: TGTGCCAGCAGTGGGGCAGGGGGCTTTCAGCCCCAGCATTTT.

Only one count was recorded for this clone. A junction boundary mismatches the germline segment, possibly from a read error. V and J are TRBV2 and TRBJ1-1; D is possibly TRBD1 (6 bases). This CDR3 is built from 15 residues. The germline V gene encodes CDR1 SNHLY and CDR2 FYNNEI. The CDR3 here is CASREGVGANTEAFF. DNA of the CDR3: TGTGCCAGCAGGGAAGGGGTGGGGGCTAACACTGAAGCTTTCTTT.

The chain recombines TRBV24-1 with TRBJ2-7; TRBD1 matches at 8 bases. CDR1 and CDR2 from the germline V gene are KGHDR and SFDVKD. This CDR3 comprises 13 residues. V lost 5 bases, J lost 6 bases, and 5 bases stayed unmatched. The DNA for the CDR3 is TGTGCCACCAGTGGGGCAGGGGGCCGCGAGCAGTACTTC. It yields the protein CATSGAGGREQYF.

The chain links TRBV9 to TRBJ2-1; a weak D match, TRBD2 (5 bases). CDR3 length: 12 residues. In germline, CDR1 is SGDLS, CDR2 YYNGEE. V lost 8 bases and J lost 8, with 14 bases in between. CDR3 bases: TGTGCCAGTAACCCAGGAGGAGATGAGCAGTTCTTC. Encoded protein: CASNPGGDEQFF.

Comments on this clone: This sample also contains other DNA sequences that code for the same CDR3. This chain links TRBV9 with TRBJ2-1, with TRBD2 as a possible D gene (5 bases). The germline CDR1 and CDR2 sequences are SGDLS and YYNGEE. The CDR3 length is 15 residues. Trimming took off 2 bases at V and 0 bases at J, with 9 bases between the two ends. CDR3 DNA: TGTGCCAGCAGCGTCTTGGGGAGCTCCTACAATGAGCAGTTCTTC. Residues: CASSVLGSSYNEQFF.

This clone is a singleton in its sample. This chain links TRBV7-7 with TRBJ2-3, with D perhaps matching TRBD1 (6 bases). The CDR3 sequence is 15 residues long. Germline V CDR1 and CDR2: SSHAT, FNYEAQ (reference sequence). Trimming shortened V by 3 bases and J by 0 bases, and 10 bases separated the two germline ends. CDR3 sequence: CASSFTQGSTDTQYF. In nucleotides, the CDR3 is TGTGCCAGCAGCTTTACTCAGGGGAGCACAGATACGCAGTATTTT. The full variable domain, rest sourced from reference TRBV7-7 and TRBJ2-3, is GAGVSQSPRYKVTKRGQDVTLRCDPISSHATLYWYQQALGQGPEFLTYFNYEAQPDKSGLPSDRFSAERPEGSISTLTIQRTEQRDSAMYRCASSFTQGSTDTQYFGPGTRLTVL.

This clone was recorded once. CDR3 region: CASSSLRLSYNEQFF. The DNA of the CDR3 is TGTGCCAGCAGTTCCCTACGTCTCTCCTACAATGAGCAGTTCTTC. This chain links TRBV28 with TRBJ2-1; unclear D gene. The CDR3 loop spans 15 amino acids. V dropped 4 bases and J dropped 0 bases, with 10 bases sitting between them. Germline lookup yields CDR1 MDHEN and CDR2 SYDVKM. The complete variable domain, with remaining parts taken from reference TRBV28 and TRBJ2-1, reads DVKVTQSSRYLVKRTGEKVFLECVQDMDHENMFWYRQDPGLGLRLIYFSYDVKMKEKGDIPEGYSVSREKKERFSLILESASTNQTSMYLCASSSLRLSYNEQFFGPGTRLTVL.

V and J are TRBV29-1 and TRBJ2-3; 9 nucleotides line up with TRBD1. The CDR3 has 14 residues. CDR1 is SQVTM and CDR2 is ANQGSEA in the germline V gene. After removal of 7 bases from V and 2 bases from J, the junction contained 7 bases not matched to a gene. The CDR3 spells CSAGTGRITDTQYF. The CDR3 DNA reads as TGCAGCGCTGGGACAGGGCGTATCACAGATACGCAGTATTTT.

The rearrangement links TRBV6-5 to TRBJ2-7, with 8 bases aligning to TRBD1. Germline V CDR1 and CDR2: MNHEY, SVGAGI. CDR3 length equals 14 residues. With 4 bases clipped from V and 6 bases from J, the junction kept 8 bases outside the gene matches. CDR3 sequence (DNA): TGTGCCAGCAGTTCTGGACAGGGCGCAGGCGAGCAGTACTTC. Protein sequence: CASSSGQGAGEQYF.

This chain connects TRBV27 to TRBJ2-1, with TRBD2 identical over 9 bases. The CDR3 consists of 16 residues. Trimming took 5 bases from V and 3 from J; bases not matched to a gene: 8. The germline gives CDR1 MNHEY, CDR2 SMNVEV (reference sequence). DNA for the CDR3: TGTGCCAGCAGTGAATGGTCTAGCGGGAACTACAATGAGCAGTTCTTC. Amino acids: CASSEWSSGNYNEQFF.

The chain is built from TRBV19 and TRBJ1-2; D unclear. The V gene's germline CDR1 is LNHDA and CDR2 SQIVND (reference sequence). Between the trimmed V and J ends, which lost 3 bases and 6 bases, there was a span of 14 bases. The CDR3 is 14 residues long. The CDR3 here is CASSIYGLADGYTF. DNA for the CDR3: TGTGCCAGTAGTATTTACGGTTTGGCCGATGGCTACACCTTC. Together with reference TRBV19 and TRBJ1-2, the CDR3 gives the full variable domain: DGGITQSPKYLFRKEGQNVTLSCEQNLNHDAMYWYRQDPGQGLRLIYYSQIVNDFQKGDIAEGYSVSREKKESFPLTVTSAQKNPTAFYLCASSIYGLADGYTFGSGTRLTVV.

The V and J genes are TRBV28 and TRBJ2-3, with D perhaps TRBD2 (5 bases). This CDR3 has 14 amino acids. Trimming took off 6 bases at V and 2 bases at J, with 12 bases between the two ends. Germline values: CDR1 MDHEN, CDR2 SYDVKM. CDR3 DNA: TGTGCCAGCAGCCACCTCGGGGTCACAGATACGCAGTATTTT. This codes for CASSHLGVTDTQYF. The variable domain in full, completed from reference TRBV28 and TRBJ2-3, reads DVKVTQSSRYLVKRTGEKVFLECVQDMDHENMFWYRQDPGLGLRLIYFSYDVKMKEKGDIPEGYSVSREKKERFSLILESASTNQTSMYLCASSHLGVTDTQYFGPGTRLTVL.

This chain uses TRBV15 with TRBJ2-1; 9 bases align to TRBD2. Germline V gene sequence: CDR1 LNHNV, CDR2 YYDKDF (reference sequence). Trimming removed 3 bases from V and 2 bases from J; junction bases left unmatched: 5. The CDR3 length is 16 residues. The DNA of the CDR3 is TGTGCCACCAGCAGCCGCGGGAGGGGTACCTACAATGAGCAGTTCTTC. It translates to CATSSRGRGTYNEQFF.

This rearrangement joins TRBV7-2 to TRBJ1-1; weak D call: TRBD1 (6 bases). CDR3 length: 13 amino acids. Germline CDR1 is SGHTA and CDR2 is FQGNSA. Trimming stripped 3 bases from V and 5 bases from J, with 10 bases between. CDR3 region: CASSLTGITEAFF. Written as DNA, the CDR3 is TGTGCCAGCAGCTTGACAGGAATTACTGAAGCTTTCTTT.

The rearrangement uses TRBV7-9 and TRBJ2-1; 7 bases match TRBD1. The CDR3 loop spans 15 amino acids. Germline values: CDR1 SEHNR, CDR2 FQNEAQ (reference sequence). V lost 7 bases to trimming and J lost 8 bases; unmatched junction nucleotides: 14. The CDR3 sequence: CASNSGRGQRDEQFF. The DNA for the CDR3 is TGTGCCAGCAACTCAGGAAGGGGGCAAAGGGATGAGCAGTTCTTC.

V and J are TRBV12-3 or TRBV12-4 and TRBJ2-2, with D perhaps given as TRBD1 or TRBD2 (5 bases each). The V gene lost 6 bases and the J gene lost 7 bases, with 12 bases spanning the gap. CDR3 length: 13 amino acids. CDR3 nucleotide sequence: TGTGCCAGCAGCATGGGACCTCGCGGGGAGCTGTTTTTT. This codes for CASSMGPRGELFF.

The J gene is TRBJ2-5, the V gene TRBV11-2, with a weak D call TRBD2 (6 bases). Trimming stripped 5 bases from V and 3 bases from J, with 13 bases between. The germline V gene encodes CDR1 SGHAT and CDR2 FQNNGV. This CDR3 region has 14 residues. CDR3 sequence reads: CASSGGLYKETQYF. As DNA, the CDR3 is TGTGCCAGCAGCGGGGGACTGTACAAAGAGACCCAGTACTTC.

The J gene is TRBJ1-1, the V gene TRBV4-2; the D is unclear. Deletions cut 0 bases from V and 0 bases from J, with 8 bases between. The CDR3 length is 15 residues. Germline loops: CDR1 LGHNA, CDR2 YNFKEQ. This CDR3 reads CASSQDLTVNTEAFF. The DNA of the CDR3 is TGTGCCAGCAGCCAAGATTTGACGGTGAACACTGAAGCTTTCTTT.

The V call is TRBV5-4, the J call TRBJ2-5; 7 bases are shared with TRBD2. The V gene's germline CDR1 is SGHNT and CDR2 YYREEE (reference sequence). This CDR3 region has 15 residues. Losses at the gene ends were 4 bases for V and 2 bases for J; bases not matched to a gene: 8. The CDR3 DNA reads as TGTGCCAGCAGCGCGCCGCTAGCGGTACAAGAGACCCAGTACTTC. Amino acid sequence: CASSAPLAVQETQYF. The entire variable domain, with the rest obtained from reference TRBV5-4 and TRBJ2-5, is as follows: ETGVTQSPTHLIKTRGQQVTLRCSSQSGHNTVSWYQQALGQGPQFIFQYYREEENGRGNFPPRFSGLQFPNYSSELNVNALELDDSALYLCASSAPLAVQETQYFGPGTRLLVL.

This chain joins TRBV5-3 and TRBJ2-1, with D maybe TRBD2 (6 bases). TRBV5-3 is assigned to the ORF class and has an uncertain function. V was clipped by 6 bases and J by 3 bases, with 13 bases between them. The CDR3 is 14 residues long. The CDR3 spells CARTDWRDYNEQFF. In DNA form, the CDR3 reads TGTGCCAGAACTGACTGGCGGGACTACAATGAGCAGTTCTTC.

This rearrangement joins TRBV19 to TRBJ2-7; 7 bases fit TRBD2. The CDR3 has 14 amino acids. Trimming removed 4 bases from V and 2 bases from J; junction bases left unmatched: 5. Per the germline V gene, CDR1 is LNHDA and CDR2 is SQIVND (reference sequence). CDR3: CASSTIAGTYEQYF. The DNA of the CDR3 is TGTGCCAGTAGTACCATAGCGGGTACCTACGAGCAGTACTTC.